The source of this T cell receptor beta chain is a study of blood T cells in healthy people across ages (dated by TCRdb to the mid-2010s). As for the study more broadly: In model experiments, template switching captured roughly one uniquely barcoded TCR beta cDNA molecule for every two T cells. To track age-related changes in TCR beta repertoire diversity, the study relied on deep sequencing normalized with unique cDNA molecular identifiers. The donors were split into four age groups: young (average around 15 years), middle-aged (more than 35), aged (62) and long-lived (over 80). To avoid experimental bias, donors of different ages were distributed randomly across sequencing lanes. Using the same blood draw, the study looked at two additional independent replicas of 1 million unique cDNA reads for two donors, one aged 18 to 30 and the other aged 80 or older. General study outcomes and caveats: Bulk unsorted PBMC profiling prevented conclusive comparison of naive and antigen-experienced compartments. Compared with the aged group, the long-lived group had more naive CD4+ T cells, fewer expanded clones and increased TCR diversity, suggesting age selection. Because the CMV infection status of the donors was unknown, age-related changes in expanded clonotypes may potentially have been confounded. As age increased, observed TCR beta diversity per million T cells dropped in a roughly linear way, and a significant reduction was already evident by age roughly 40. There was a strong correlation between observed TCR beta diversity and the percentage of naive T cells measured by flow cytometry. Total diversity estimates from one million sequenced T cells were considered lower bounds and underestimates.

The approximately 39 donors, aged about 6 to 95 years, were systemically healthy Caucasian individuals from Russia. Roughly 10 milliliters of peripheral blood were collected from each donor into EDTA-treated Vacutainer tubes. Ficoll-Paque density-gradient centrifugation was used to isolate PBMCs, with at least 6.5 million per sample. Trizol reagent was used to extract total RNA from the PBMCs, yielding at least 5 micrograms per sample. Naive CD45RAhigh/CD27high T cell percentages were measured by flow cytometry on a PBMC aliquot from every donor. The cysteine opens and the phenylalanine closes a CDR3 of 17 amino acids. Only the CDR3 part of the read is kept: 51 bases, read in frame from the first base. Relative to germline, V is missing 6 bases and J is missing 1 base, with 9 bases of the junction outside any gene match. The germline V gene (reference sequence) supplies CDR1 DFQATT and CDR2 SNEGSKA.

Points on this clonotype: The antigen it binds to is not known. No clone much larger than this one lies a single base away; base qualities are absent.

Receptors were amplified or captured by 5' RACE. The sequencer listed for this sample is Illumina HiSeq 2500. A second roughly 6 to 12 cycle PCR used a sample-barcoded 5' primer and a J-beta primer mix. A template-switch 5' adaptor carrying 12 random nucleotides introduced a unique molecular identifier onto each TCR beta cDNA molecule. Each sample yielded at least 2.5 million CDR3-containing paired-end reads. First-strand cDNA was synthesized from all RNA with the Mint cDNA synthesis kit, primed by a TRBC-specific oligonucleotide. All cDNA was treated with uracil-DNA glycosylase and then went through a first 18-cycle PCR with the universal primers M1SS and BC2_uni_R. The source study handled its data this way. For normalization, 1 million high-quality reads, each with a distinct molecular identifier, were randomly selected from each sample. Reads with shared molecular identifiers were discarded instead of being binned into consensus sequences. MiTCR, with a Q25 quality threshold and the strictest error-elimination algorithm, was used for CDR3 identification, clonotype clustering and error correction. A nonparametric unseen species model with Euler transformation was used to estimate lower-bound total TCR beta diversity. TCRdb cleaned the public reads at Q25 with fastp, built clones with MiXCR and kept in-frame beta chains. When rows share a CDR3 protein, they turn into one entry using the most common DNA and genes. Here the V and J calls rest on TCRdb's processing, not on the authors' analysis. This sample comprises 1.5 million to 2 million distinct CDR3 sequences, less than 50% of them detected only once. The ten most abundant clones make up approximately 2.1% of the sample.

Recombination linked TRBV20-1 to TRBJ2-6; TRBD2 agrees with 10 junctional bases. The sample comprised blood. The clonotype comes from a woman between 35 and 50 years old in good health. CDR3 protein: CSAADPAGGSGANVLTF. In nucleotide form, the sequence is TGCAGTGCAGCAGACCCAGCGGGGGGGTCTGGGGCCAACGTCCTGACTTTC.